This TCR beta chain was recovered during a study of blood T cell repertoires in COVID-19. Study-wide context: Acute-phase and convalescent COVID-19 samples originated in the United States, Italy and Spain. The cDNA or gDNA used as material had been derived from T cells, B-cell-depleted T cells, or PBMCs.

V lost 3 bases, J lost 2 bases, and 10 bases lay in between. CDR1 MNHNS and CDR2 SASEGT come from the germline V gene. CDR3 length: 14 residues. Produced via immunoSEQ multiplex PCR; TCRdb's table is partial and in-frame only. Among 330,000 or so clones listed, 87% were seen once. Patients from Seattle were sampled longitudinally, starting during active infection. The sequence came from a man aged 25 to 45 with COVID-19, enrolled during active disease. The chain recombines TRBV6-1 with TRBJ2-5; D is perhaps TRBD1 (6 bases). The sequencing sample was made of peripheral blood. The CDR3 loop is CASSESTGQETQYF. The CDR3 DNA reads TGTGCCAGCAGTGAGTCGACAGGACAAGAGACCCAGTACTTC.